This T cell receptor (beta chain) appears in the sequencing data of a study of response to subunit inactivated influenza vaccine. TCRdb reanalysed the RT-PCR reads using MiXCR and keeps one entry per CDR3 protein. The data hold approximately 500,000 distinct CDR3 sequences, with roughly 25% observed a single time. Per germline, CDR1 MNHEY and CDR2 SVGEGT. After removal of 6 bases from V and 12 bases from J, the junction contained 7 bases not matched to a gene. CDR3 size: 13 residues. The same sample was also studied in work on T cells expressing NK-cell markers. That investigation notes: UMIs were included in TCR beta cDNA generated by 5'RACE template switching. Within the sequenced cohort of eight donors, seven exhibited HCMV seropositivity and one was seronegative. In several donors, dominant clonotypes made up about 25-65% of CD3+CD56-NKG2C+ cells.

The sequence was obtained from a man aged 45-60 years who received an inactivated influenza vaccine. The V and J genes are TRBV6-2 or TRBV6-3 and TRBJ1-6, with 8 bases fitting TRBD1. Specimen: CD4+ T cells sorted from PBMCs, collected 12 days after vaccination. The CDR3 sequence is CASRGQGGEPLHF. The CDR3 nucleotides read TGTGCCAGCAGAGGACAGGGCGGAGAACCCCTCCACTTT.